The entry that follows covers one TCR beta chain sequence. Its matching antigen is unknown. These data belong to a study of shared clonotypes between healthy human individuals. On the study more broadly: Used for every donor were three CD4 naive, three CD4 memory, two CD8 naive and one CD8 memory plate. Study results and limitations: Estimated richness values were generally larger in naive subsets than in memory subsets. Sampling used blood alone; tissue repertoires probably differ.

Naive CD8 populations comprised CD45RO-negative cells positively selected for CCR7, excluding terminally differentiated effector memory CD45RA+ cells. Germline trimming cut 7 bases from V and 9 bases from J; bases unmatched to any gene: 12. CDR1 is SEHNR and CDR2 is FQNEAQ in the germline V gene (reference sequence). This CDR3 contains 14 residues. The method was immunoSEQ multiplex PCR; TCRdb's version includes in-frame clones alone and lacks a portion of them. The sample has 1.5 million to 2.5 million clones; approximately 94% are singletons. This chain uses TRBV7-9 with TRBJ2-1, with 7 bases lining up with TRBD2. The specimen was naive CD8+ T cells sorted from blood. This sequence was found in a man between 18 and 29 years old in good health. CDR3 residues: CASTSPTSLGEQFF. DNA of the CDR3: TGTGCCAGCACTTCTCCGACTAGCCTCGGTGAGCAGTTCTTC.